This TCR beta chain is drawn from a study of blood T cell repertoires in COVID-19. At the level of the study: The United States, Italy and Spain provided the acute and convalescent COVID-19 samples.

V gave up 2 bases and J gave up 4 bases; unmatched junction bases: 13. CDR1 and CDR2 from the germline V gene are MNHEY and SMNVEV (reference sequence). There are 18 residues in the CDR3. The assay was immunoSEQ multiplex PCR, and TCRdb's table has in-frame clones only and misses some. The repertoire consists of roughly 55,000 clones, with around 72% occurring once and the leading ten covering about 15%. The genes are TRBV27 and TRBJ2-3; 9 nucleotides match TRBD2. Sequencing was performed on peripheral blood. The source of this sequence is a human donor with active or convalescent COVID-19. The donor label of this sample is uncertain. The CDR3 nucleotides are TGTGCCAGCAGTTTAATGACCCGCGGGAGGGCCCTCGCAGATACGCAGTATTTT. Protein sequence: CASSLMTRGRALADTQYF.